A selection of T cell receptor beta chains follows, all from one sample in a study of blood T cell repertoires in COVID-19. TCRdb's copy holds only in-frame clones and misses some; the assay was immunoSEQ multiplex PCR. The sample carries about 130,000 clones, 75% to 90% recorded once. The source material was peripheral blood. Receptors originate from a human donor in a cohort sampled during active COVID-19. The CDR3 runs from the conserved cysteine through the conserved F or W. A D gene is named only where the DNA matches it firmly. Part of the rows lack a size; the others show once, few, many or a class for expanded clones.

j_call,d_call,clone_size,v_call,cdr3_aa,cdr3_nt
TRBJ2-1,-,few,TRBV2,CASRTASSYNEQFF,TGTGCCAGCAGGACAGCCTCCTCCTACAATGAGCAGTTCTTC
TRBJ1-5,-,-,TRBV2,CASSEDLAQPQHF,TGTGCCAGCTCGGAGGATCTAGCGCAGCCCCAGCATTTT
TRBJ1-5,-,-,TRBV6-5,CASSLADNQPQHF,TGTGCCAGCAGCCTAGCAGATAATCAGCCCCAGCATTTT
TRBJ2-3,TRBD2,once,TRBV4-3,CASSQFSGRSTDTQYF,TGCGCCAGCAGCCAGTTTAGCGGGAGAAGCACAGATACGCAGTATTTT
TRBJ2-5,-,-,TRBV9,CASSVGGTAGQETQYF,TGTGCCAGCAGCGTAGGCGGGACAGCTGGACAAGAGACCCAGTACTTC
TRBJ2-1,TRBD2,-,TRBV7-2,CASSLGGGRRSYNEQFF,TGTGCCAGCAGCTTAGGGGGCGGGAGGCGCTCCTACAATGAGCAGTTCTTC
TRBJ2-3,-,-,TRBV24-1,CATSAGGTDTQYF,TGTGCCACCAGTGCGGGGGGCACAGATACGCAGTATTTT
TRBJ1-5,-,-,TRBV6-5,CASRAGGNQPQHF,TGTGCCAGTCGAGCAGGGGGCAATCAGCCCCAGCATTTT
TRBJ2-1,-,-,TRBV29-1,CSVSGNEQFF,TGCAGCGTGAGTGGCAATGAGCAGTTCTTC
TRBJ2-1,TRBD2,-,TRBV20-1,CSASKDLAGGPGNEQFF,TGCAGTGCTAGTAAAGACTTAGCGGGAGGGCCAGGTAATGAGCAGTTCTTC
TRBJ2-1,-,-,TRBV7-8,CASSFQGLPYNEQFF,TGTGCCAGCAGCTTTCAAGGACTACCCTACAATGAGCAGTTCTTC
TRBJ1-6,-,-,TRBV7-9,CASSLSVSNNSPLHF,TGTGCCAGCAGCTTAAGCGTATCTAATAATTCACCCCTCCACTTT
TRBJ2-7,-,-,TRBV9,CASSVDPGPSYEQYF,TGTGCCAGCAGCGTAGATCCAGGGCCCTCCTACGAGCAGTACTTC
TRBJ2-5,-,-,TRBV2,CASSPGVSGETQYF,TGTGCCAGCAGCCCCGGGGTTAGCGGTGAGACCCAGTACTTC
TRBJ1-6,-,-,TRBV12-3/TRBV12-4,CASSLDGISPLHF,TGTGCCAGCAGTCTGGACGGGATTTCACCCCTCCACTTT
TRBJ2-5,TRBD1,-,TRBV6-2/TRBV6-3,CASSSQGAWETQYF,TGTGCCAGCAGTTCCCAGGGGGCCTGGGAGACCCAGTACTTC
TRBJ1-3,TRBD1,-,TRBV5-1,CASSSGTDSGNTIYF,TGCGCCAGCAGCTCAGGGACAGATTCTGGAAACACCATATATTTT
TRBJ2-5,-,-,TRBV12-3/TRBV12-4,CASSLVREETQYF,TGTGCCAGCAGTTTAGTCAGGGAAGAGACCCAGTACTTC
TRBJ2-3,TRBD1,few,TRBV5-8,CASSLLAGGSTDTQYF,TGTGCCAGCAGCTTGTTAGCAGGGGGTTCGACAGATACGCAGTATTTT
TRBJ2-1,TRBD2,-,TRBV27,CASSLGTSGYDEQFF,TGTGCCAGCAGTTTAGGGACTAGCGGGTACGATGAGCAGTTCTTC
TRBJ1-2,-,-,TRBV14,CASSQGDLEQGYTF,TGTGCCAGCAGCCAAGGTGACCTAGAGCAGGGCTACACCTTC
TRBJ2-1,TRBD2,-,TRBV20-1,CSASSSGRLNEQFF,TGCAGTGCTAGTTCCAGCGGGAGGCTCAATGAGCAGTTCTTC
TRBJ1-5,TRBD1,-,TRBV9,CASSVGQGLNQPQHF,TGTGCCAGCAGCGTGGGACAGGGCCTAAATCAGCCCCAGCATTTT
TRBJ2-6,-,-,TRBV18,CASSPLEAVGGANVLTF,TGTGCCAGCTCACCACTGGAGGCCGTTGGGGGGGCCAACGTCCTGACTTTC
TRBJ1-2,TRBD1,-,TRBV13,CASSRGQDYYGYTF,TGTGCCAGCTCAAGGGGACAGGACTATTATGGCTACACCTTC
TRBJ2-1,-,few,TRBV7-6,CASSLAGPYNEQFF,TGTGCCAGCAGCTTAGCGGGGCCGTACAATGAGCAGTTCTTC
TRBJ1-2,-,-,TRBV12-3/TRBV12-4,CASSLDRGSYTF,TGTGCCAGCAGTTTAGATAGGGGGAGCTACACCTTC
TRBJ2-1,TRBD2,-,TRBV30,CAWSPPLAPTYNEQFF,TGTGCCTGGAGTCCGCCACTAGCGCCCACCTACAATGAGCAGTTCTTC
TRBJ2-1,TRBD2,-,TRBV11-2,CASSLDPVGGSTGEQFF,TGTGCCAGCAGCTTAGATCCGGTGGGAGGGAGTACCGGTGAGCAGTTCTTC
TRBJ1-3,TRBD1,once,TRBV30,CAWTRGPGNTIYF,TGTGCCTGGACGAGGGGGCCTGGAAACACCATATATTTT
TRBJ2-2,TRBD1,-,TRBV7-2,CASSLAQGTANTGELFF,TGTGCCAGCAGCTTAGCGCAAGGGACAGCGAACACCGGGGAGCTGTTTTTT
TRBJ1-2,-,-,TRBV5-1,CASSLLRVDGYTF,TGCGCCAGCAGCTTGCTGAGGGTGGATGGCTACACCTTC
TRBJ2-2,TRBD2,-,TRBV19,CASSISGTSGRPNTGELFF,TGTGCCAGTAGTATTTCCGGGACTAGCGGGAGGCCGAACACCGGGGAGCTGTTTTTT
TRBJ1-1,-,-,TRBV18,CASSPTAINTEAFF,TGTGCCAGCTCACCGACAGCTATTAACACTGAAGCTTTCTTT
TRBJ1-1,-,few,TRBV6-1,CASSENSAGETEAFF,TGTGCCAGCAGTGAAAATTCGGCGGGGGAAACTGAAGCTTTCTTT